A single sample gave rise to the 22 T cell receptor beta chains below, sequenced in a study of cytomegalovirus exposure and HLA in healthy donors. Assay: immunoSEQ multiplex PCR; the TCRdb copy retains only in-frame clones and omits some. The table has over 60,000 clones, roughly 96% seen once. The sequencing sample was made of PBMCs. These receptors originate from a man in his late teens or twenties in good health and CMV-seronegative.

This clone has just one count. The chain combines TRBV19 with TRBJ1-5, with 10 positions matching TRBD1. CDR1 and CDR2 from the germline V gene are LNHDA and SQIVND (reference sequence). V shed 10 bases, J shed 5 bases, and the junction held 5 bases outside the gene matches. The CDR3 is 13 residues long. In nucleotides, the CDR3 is TGTGCCACTTGGGACAGGGGTGATCAGCCCCAGCATTTT. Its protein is CATWDRGDQPQHF.

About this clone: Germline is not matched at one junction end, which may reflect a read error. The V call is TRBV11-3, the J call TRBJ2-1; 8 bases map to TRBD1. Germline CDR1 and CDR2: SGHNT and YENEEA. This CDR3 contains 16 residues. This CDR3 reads CASSLGQGAGDFSGVF. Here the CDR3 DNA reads TGTGCCAGCAGCCTGGGGCAGGGGGCAGGCGACTTTTCAGGGGTCTTC.

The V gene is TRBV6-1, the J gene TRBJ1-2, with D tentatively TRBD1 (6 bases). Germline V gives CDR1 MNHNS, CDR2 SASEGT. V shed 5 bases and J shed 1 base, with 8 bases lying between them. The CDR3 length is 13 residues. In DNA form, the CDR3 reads TGTGCCAGCAGTAGGACAGATAACTATGGCTACACCTTC. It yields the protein CASSRTDNYGYTF.

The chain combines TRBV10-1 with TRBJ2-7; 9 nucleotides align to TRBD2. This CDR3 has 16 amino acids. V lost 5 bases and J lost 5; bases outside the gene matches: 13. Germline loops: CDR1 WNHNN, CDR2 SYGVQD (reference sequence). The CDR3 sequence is CASSPGLASTTDEQYF. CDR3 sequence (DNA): TGCGCCAGCAGTCCGGGACTAGCCTCCACCACCGACGAGCAGTACTTC.

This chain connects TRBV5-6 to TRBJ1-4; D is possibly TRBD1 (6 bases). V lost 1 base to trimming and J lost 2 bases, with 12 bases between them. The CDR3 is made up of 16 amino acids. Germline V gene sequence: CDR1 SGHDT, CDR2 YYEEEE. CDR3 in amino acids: CASSLRQGPTNEKLFF. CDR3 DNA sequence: TGTGCCAGCAGCTTGAGGCAGGGGCCGACTAATGAAAAACTGTTTTTT.

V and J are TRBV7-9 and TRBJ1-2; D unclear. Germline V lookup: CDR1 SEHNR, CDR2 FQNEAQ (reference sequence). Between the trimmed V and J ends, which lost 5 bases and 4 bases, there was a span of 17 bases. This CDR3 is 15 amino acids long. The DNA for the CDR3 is TGTGCCAGCAGCGCCGAGACGGGGATCTCCTATGGCTACACCTTC. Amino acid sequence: CASSAETGISYGYTF.

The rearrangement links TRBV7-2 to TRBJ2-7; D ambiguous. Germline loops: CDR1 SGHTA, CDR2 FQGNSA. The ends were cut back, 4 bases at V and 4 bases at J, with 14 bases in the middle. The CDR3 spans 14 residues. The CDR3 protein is CASSSISQFYEQYF. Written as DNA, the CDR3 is TGTGCCAGCAGCTCCATTTCTCAGTTTTACGAGCAGTACTTC.

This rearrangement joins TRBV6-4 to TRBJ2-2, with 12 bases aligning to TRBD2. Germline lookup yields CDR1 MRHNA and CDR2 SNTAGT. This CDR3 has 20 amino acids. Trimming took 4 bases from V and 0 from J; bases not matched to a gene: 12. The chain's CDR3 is CASSVEGTSGSHSNTGELFF. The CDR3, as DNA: TGTGCCAGCAGTGTGGAAGGGACTAGCGGGTCCCACTCGAACACCGGGGAGCTGTTTTTT.

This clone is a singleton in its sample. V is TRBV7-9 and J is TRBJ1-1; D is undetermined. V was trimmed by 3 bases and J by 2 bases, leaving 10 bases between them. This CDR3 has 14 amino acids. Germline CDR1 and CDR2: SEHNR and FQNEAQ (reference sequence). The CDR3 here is CASSLERYNTEAFF. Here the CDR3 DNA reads TGTGCCAGCAGCTTGGAGAGGTATAACACTGAAGCTTTCTTT.

CDR3 amino acids: CATLVYNEQFF. In nucleotides, the CDR3 is TGTGCCACCCTAGTCTACAATGAGCAGTTCTTC. The genes are TRBV28 and TRBJ2-1; no firm D call. The V end was cut by 10 bases, the J end by 3 bases, with 7 bases between. The CDR3 extends over 11 amino acids. CDR1 MDHEN and CDR2 SYDVKM come from the germline V gene.

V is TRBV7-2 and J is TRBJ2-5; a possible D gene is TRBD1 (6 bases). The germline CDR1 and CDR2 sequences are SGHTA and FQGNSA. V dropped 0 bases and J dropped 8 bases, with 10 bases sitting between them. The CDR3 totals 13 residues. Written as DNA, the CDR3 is TGTGCCAGCAGCTTAGCGAACAGGGTCACCCAGTACTTC. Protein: CASSLANRVTQYF.

Here the CDR3 reads CASSPGGRGEKLFF. In nucleotides, the CDR3 is TGTGCCAGCAGCCCGGGAGGCCGGGGTGAAAAACTGTTTTTT. This chain links TRBV28 with TRBJ1-4; no firm D call. The germline V gene has CDR1 MDHEN and CDR2 SYDVKM. This CDR3 spans 14 amino acids. The V gene lost 6 bases and the J gene lost 7 bases, with 15 bases spanning the gap.

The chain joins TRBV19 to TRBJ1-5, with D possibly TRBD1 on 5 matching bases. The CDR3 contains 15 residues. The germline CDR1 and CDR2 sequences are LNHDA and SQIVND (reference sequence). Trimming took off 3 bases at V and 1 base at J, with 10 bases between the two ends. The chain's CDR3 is CASSITGGSNQPQHF. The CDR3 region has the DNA TGTGCCAGTAGTATCACTGGGGGGAGCAATCAGCCCCAGCATTTT.

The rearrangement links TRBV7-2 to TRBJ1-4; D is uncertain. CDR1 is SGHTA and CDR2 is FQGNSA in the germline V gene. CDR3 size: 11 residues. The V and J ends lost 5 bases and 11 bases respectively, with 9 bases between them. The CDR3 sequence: CASSGGGKLFF. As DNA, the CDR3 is TGTGCCAGCAGCGGCGGTGGGAAACTGTTTTTT.

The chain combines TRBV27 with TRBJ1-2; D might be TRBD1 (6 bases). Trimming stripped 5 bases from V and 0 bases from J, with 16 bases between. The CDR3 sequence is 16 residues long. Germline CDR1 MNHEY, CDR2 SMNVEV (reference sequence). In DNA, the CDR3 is TGTGCCAGCAGTATAAATTCCGGGACAACTAACTATGGCTACACCTTC. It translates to CASSINSGTTNYGYTF.

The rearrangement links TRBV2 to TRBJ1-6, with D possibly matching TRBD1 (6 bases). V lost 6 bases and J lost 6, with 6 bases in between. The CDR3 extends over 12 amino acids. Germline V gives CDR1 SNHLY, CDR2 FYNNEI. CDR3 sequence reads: CASRDSNSPLHF. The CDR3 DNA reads TGTGCCAGCAGGGACAGTAATTCACCCCTCCACTTT.

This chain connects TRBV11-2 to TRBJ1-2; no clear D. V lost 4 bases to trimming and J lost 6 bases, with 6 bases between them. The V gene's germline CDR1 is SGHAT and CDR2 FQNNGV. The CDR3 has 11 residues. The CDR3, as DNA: TGTGCCAGCAGCTACTACGATGGCTACACCTTC. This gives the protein CASSYYDGYTF. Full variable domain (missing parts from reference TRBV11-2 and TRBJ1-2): EAGVAQSPRYKIIEKRQSVAFWCNPISGHATLYWYQQILGQGPKLLIQFQNNGVVDDSQLPKDRFSAERLKGVDSTLKIQPAKLEDSAVYLCASSYYDGYTFGSGTRLTVV.

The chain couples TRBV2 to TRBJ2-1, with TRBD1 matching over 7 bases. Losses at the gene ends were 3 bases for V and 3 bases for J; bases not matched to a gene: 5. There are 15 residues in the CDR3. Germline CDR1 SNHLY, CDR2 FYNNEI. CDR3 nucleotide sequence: TGTGCCAGCAGTGAGGAACAGGGGTTCTACAATGAGCAGTTCTTC. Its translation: CASSEEQGFYNEQFF.

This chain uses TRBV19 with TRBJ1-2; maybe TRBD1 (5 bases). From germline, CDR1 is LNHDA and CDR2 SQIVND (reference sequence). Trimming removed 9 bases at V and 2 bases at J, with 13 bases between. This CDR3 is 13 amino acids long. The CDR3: CASSQGTNYGYTF. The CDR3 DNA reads TGTGCCAGCAGTCAGGGAACCAACTATGGCTACACCTTC. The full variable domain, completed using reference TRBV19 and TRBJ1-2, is DGGITQSPKYLFRKEGQNVTLSCEQNLNHDAMYWYRQDPGQGLRLIYYSQIVNDFQKGDIAEGYSVSREKKESFPLTVTSAQKNPTAFYLCASSQGTNYGYTFGSGTRLTVV.

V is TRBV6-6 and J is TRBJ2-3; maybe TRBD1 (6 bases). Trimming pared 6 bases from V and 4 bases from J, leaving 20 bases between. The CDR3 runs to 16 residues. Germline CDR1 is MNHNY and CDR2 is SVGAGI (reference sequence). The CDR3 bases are TGTGCCAGCAGGCCTACAGGGTATGGGAGTCCAGATACGCAGTATTTT. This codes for CASRPTGYGSPDTQYF.

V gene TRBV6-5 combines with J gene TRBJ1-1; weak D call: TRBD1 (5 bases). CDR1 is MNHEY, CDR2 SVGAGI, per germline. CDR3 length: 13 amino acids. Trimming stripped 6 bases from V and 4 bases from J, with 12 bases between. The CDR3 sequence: CASRMTAFTEAFF. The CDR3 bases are TGTGCCAGCAGGATGACAGCGTTCACTGAAGCTTTCTTT.

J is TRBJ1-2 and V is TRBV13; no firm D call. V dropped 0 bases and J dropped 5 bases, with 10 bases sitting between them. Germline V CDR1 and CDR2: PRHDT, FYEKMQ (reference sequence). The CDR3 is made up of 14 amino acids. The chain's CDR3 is CASSLGGGLYGYTF. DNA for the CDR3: TGTGCCAGCAGCTTAGGAGGAGGGTTGTATGGCTACACCTTC. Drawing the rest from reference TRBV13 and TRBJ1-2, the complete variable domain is AAGVIQSPRHLIKEKRETATLKCYPIPRHDTVYWYQQGPGQDPQFLISFYEKMQSDKGSIPDRFSAQQFSDYHSELNMSSLELGDSALYFCASSLGGGLYGYTFGSGTRLTVV.